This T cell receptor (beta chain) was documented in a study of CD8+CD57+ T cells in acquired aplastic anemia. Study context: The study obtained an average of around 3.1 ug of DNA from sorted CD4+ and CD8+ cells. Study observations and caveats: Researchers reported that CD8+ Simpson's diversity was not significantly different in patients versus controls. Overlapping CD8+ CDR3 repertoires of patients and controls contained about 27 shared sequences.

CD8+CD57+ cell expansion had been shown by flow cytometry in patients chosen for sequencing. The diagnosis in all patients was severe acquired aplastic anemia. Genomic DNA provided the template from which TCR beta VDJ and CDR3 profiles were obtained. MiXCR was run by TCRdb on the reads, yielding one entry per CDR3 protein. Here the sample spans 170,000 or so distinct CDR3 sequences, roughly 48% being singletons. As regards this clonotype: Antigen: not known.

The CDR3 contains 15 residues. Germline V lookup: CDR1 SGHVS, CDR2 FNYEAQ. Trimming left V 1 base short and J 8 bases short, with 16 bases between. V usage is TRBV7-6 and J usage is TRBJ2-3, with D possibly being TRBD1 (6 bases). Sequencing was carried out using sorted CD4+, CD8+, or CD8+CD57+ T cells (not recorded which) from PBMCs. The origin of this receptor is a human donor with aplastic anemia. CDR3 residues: CASSLGGRYQGTQYF. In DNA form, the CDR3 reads TGTGCCAGCAGCTTAGGGGGGCGGTACCAAGGTACGCAGTATTTT.